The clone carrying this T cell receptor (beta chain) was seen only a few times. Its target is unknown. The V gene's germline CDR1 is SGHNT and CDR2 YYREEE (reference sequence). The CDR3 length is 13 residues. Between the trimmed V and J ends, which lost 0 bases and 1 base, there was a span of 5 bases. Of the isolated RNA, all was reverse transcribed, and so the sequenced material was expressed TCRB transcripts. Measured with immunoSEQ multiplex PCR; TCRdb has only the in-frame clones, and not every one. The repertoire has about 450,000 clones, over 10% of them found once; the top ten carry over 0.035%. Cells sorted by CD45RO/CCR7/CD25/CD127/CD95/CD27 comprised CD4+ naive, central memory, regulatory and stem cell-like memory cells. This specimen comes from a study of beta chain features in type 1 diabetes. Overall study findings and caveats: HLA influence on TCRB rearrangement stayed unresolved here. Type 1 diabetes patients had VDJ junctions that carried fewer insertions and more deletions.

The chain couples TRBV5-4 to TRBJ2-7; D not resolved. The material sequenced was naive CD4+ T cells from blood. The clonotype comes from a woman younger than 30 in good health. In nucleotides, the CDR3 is TGTGCCAGCAGCTTGGGCCGATCCTACGAGCAGTACTTC. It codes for CASSLGRSYEQYF. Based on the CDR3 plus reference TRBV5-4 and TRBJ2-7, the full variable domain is ETGVTQSPTHLIKTRGQQVTLRCSSQSGHNTVSWYQQALGQGPQFIFQYYREEENGRGNFPPRFSGLQFPNYSSELNVNALELDDSALYLCASSLGRSYEQYFGPGTRLTVT.